These 16 T cell receptor beta chains were sequenced from one sample in a study of patients and donors after allogeneic stem cell transplantation. Each CDR3 protein gets one entry after TCRdb re-called the RT-PCR reads with MiXCR. The sample includes about 230,000 distinct CDR3 sequences, over 12% seen only once; the top ten take under 14%. Sample: blood, either unsorted or a sorted T cell fraction (not recorded which). The receptors were sampled from a human donor who was either an allogeneic HSCT recipient or a stem cell or donor lymphocyte infusion donor (not recorded which). It is not recorded whose cells these are; they may come from a transplant donor.

The sample holds a few counts of this clonotype. V gene TRBV20-1 combines with J gene TRBJ1-2; 7 bases agree with TRBD1. This CDR3 contains 13 residues. V shed 3 bases, J shed 5 bases, and the junction held 6 bases outside the gene matches. CDR1 is DFQATT and CDR2 is SNEGSKA in the germline V gene (reference sequence). The CDR3 protein is CSASQGGSYGYTF. CDR3 nucleotides: TGCAGTGCTAGTCAGGGGGGGTCATATGGCTACACCTTC.

The rearrangement links TRBV20-1 to TRBJ1-1; 7 bases fit TRBD1. The V segment lost 5 bases and the J segment 1 base; nucleotides outside the gene matches: 10. CDR1 and CDR2 (germline): DFQATT, SNEGSKA (reference sequence). This CDR3 contains 15 residues. The CDR3 spells CSAQGGRGRNTEAFF. The CDR3 DNA reads TGCAGTGCTCAGGGGGGGAGGGGTAGGAACACTGAAGCTTTCTTT.

The sample holds a few counts of this clonotype. V and J are TRBV12-3 or TRBV12-4 and TRBJ2-3; possibly TRBD1 for D (5 bases). The CDR3 covers 14 residues. The V end lost 3 bases, the J end lost 3 bases, and 10 bases lay between the germline ends. The CDR3 bases are TGTGCCAGCAGTTTGGACATAAAGACAGATACGCAGTATTTT. Translating it yields CASSLDIKTDTQYF.

The chain couples TRBV29-1 to TRBJ2-1, with 13 bases lining up with TRBD2. V lost 5 bases and J lost 7; bases outside the gene matches: 8. This CDR3 spans 15 amino acids. Looked up from germline, CDR1 is SQVTM and CDR2 is ANQGSEA. CDR3 coding DNA: TGCAGCGTTTCCGGACTAGCGGGAGTAAGTAATGAGCAGTTCTTC. Translated: CSVSGLAGVSNEQFF.

This clonotype was recorded at least ten times. The chain uses TRBV6-1 and TRBJ1-2; 9 bases agree with TRBD1. V dropped 5 bases and J dropped 6; count of bases not matched to a gene: 7. This CDR3 comprises 14 residues. The V gene's germline CDR1 is MNHNS and CDR2 SASEGT. CDR3 protein: CASSMGQGGNGYTF. The CDR3 DNA follows: TGTGCCAGCAGTATGGGACAGGGAGGAAATGGCTACACCTTC.

The sample holds a few counts of this clonotype. J is TRBJ1-1 and V is TRBV2, with D unclear. The length of the CDR3 is 13 residues. CDR1 SNHLY and CDR2 FYNNEI come from the germline V gene. Trimming shortened V by 6 bases and J by 3 bases, and 11 bases separated the two germline ends. This CDR3 is CASSVTSYTEAFF. The CDR3 DNA sequence: TGTGCCAGCAGCGTTACTTCGTACACTGAAGCTTTCTTT.

The CDR3 loop is CARKKGGETQYF. The CDR3 DNA follows: TGTGCCCGGAAGAAGGGAGGAGAGACCCAGTACTTC. The chain uses TRBV7-9 and TRBJ2-5; D possibly corresponds to TRBD2 (6 bases). The CDR3 is 12 residues long. V gave up 11 bases and J gave up 4 bases, with 14 bases separating them. Germline V gene sequence: CDR1 SEHNR, CDR2 FQNEAQ (reference sequence).

A few counts support this clonotype. The V gene is TRBV5-1, the J gene TRBJ2-2; no reliable D call. Germline loops: CDR1 SGHRS, CDR2 YFSETQ. V was shortened by 2 bases and J by 2 bases, with 4 bases between the two germline ends. The CDR3 is made up of 13 amino acids. This CDR3 reads CASSFDNTGELFF. CDR3 coding DNA: TGCGCCAGCAGCTTTGACAACACCGGGGAGCTGTTTTTT.

This clonotype was counted at least ten times. This rearrangement joins TRBV10-3 to TRBJ1-1; 7 positions agree with TRBD1. Trimming removed 0 bases from V and 0 bases from J; junction bases left unmatched: 4. This CDR3 spans 16 amino acids. Germline values: CDR1 ENHRY, CDR2 SYGVKD. The CDR3 protein is CAISESTGPVNTEAFF. The CDR3 DNA sequence: TGTGCCATCAGTGAGTCGACAGGGCCGGTGAACACTGAAGCTTTCTTT.

This clonotype turned up a few times. The chain links TRBV12-3 or TRBV12-4 to TRBJ2-7, with D tentatively TRBD1 or TRBD2 (6 bases each). There are 14 residues in the CDR3. Trimming pared 0 bases from V and 5 bases from J, leaving 11 bases between. In DNA form, the CDR3 reads TGTGCCAGCAGTTTAGCGGGGGGCAGACACGAGCAGTACTTC. It encodes CASSLAGGRHEQYF.

This clonotype was counted many times. This chain connects TRBV29-1 to TRBJ1-2; 8 nucleotides match TRBD1. CDR1 is SQVTM, CDR2 ANQGSEA, per germline. The V gene end was trimmed by 7 bases and the J gene end by 7 bases; junction bases not matched to a gene: 11. The CDR3 extends over 13 amino acids. The CDR3 DNA reads as TGCAGCGCGAAAACCCAGGGGGCCTCTGGCTACACCTTC. Amino acids: CSAKTQGASGYTF.

This clonotype turned up a few times. This chain connects TRBV12-3 or TRBV12-4 to TRBJ2-3; D is uncertain. The CDR3 has 14 amino acids. Trimming took off 1 base at V and 6 bases at J, with 11 bases between the two ends. CDR3: CASSLGRFRDTQYF. In nucleotides, the CDR3 is TGTGCCAGCAGTTTAGGAAGGTTTAGGGATACGCAGTATTTT.

This clonotype was counted between two and nine times. V gene TRBV7-9 combines with J gene TRBJ2-1; D is unclear. The V gene's germline CDR1 is SEHNR and CDR2 FQNEAQ (reference sequence). The V end lost 0 bases, the J end lost 5 bases, and 8 bases lay between the germline ends. The CDR3 sequence is 14 residues long. CDR3 amino acids: CASSLASNHNEQFF. CDR3 coding DNA: TGTGCCAGCAGCTTAGCGAGCAATCACAATGAGCAGTTCTTC.

DNA of the CDR3: TGTGCCAGCAGCTTTTTCGCCGCTGAAGCTTTCTTT. This gives the protein CASSFFAAEAFF. The J gene is TRBJ1-1, the V gene TRBV5-6, with D uncertain. Per the germline V gene, CDR1 is SGHDT and CDR2 is YYEEEE. The V and J ends lost 2 bases and 6 bases respectively, with 8 bases between them. The length of the CDR3 is 12 residues.

This clonotype was seen many times. The chain recombines TRBV6-1 with TRBJ2-3; 8 bases align to TRBD2. Per the germline V gene, CDR1 is MNHNS and CDR2 is SASEGT. The CDR3 runs to 15 residues. J gave up 0 bases and V 6 bases, and 5 bases lay outside the gene matches. CDR3: CASSETSVSTDTQYF. CDR3 nucleotide sequence: TGTGCCAGCAGCGAGACTAGCGTCAGCACAGATACGCAGTATTTT.

This clonotype was seen at least ten times. This chain connects TRBV23-1 to TRBJ2-7; D tentatively reads TRBD1 or TRBD2 (5 bases each). TRBV23-1 counts as an open reading frame of uncertain function. This CDR3 has 16 amino acids. Trimming cost V 4 bases and J 0 bases, with 16 bases left between them. The CDR3 protein is CASSPFSGTFSYEQYF. CDR3 DNA: TGCGCCAGCAGTCCGTTCAGTGGGACCTTCTCCTACGAGCAGTACTTC.